This entry features one TCR beta chain sequence. The antigen it recognizes is unknown. Base quality data are lacking; no much larger clone is found one base away. These data are taken from a study of blood T cell repertoires in COVID-19 (TCRdb year 2020). About the study as a whole: Samples from collaborators originated in the United States, Italy and Spain and spanned both the acute and convalescent phases of COVID-19. The samples were drawn from the first 160 participants of the ongoing ImmuneRACE study and from about 1,200 subjects provided by 6 global collaborators. The repertoires were made available in a free public database intended to serve as a resource for research on the immune response to SARS-CoV-2. Where available, HLA class I and class II types were obtained from metadata supplied by the sample provider rather than from assay-based typing. The material from the prospective study consisted of cDNA or gDNA derived from T cells, B-cell-depleted T cells, or PBMCs. The dataset comprised deeply sampled blood TCRbeta repertoires from subjects exposed to, actively infected with, or recovered from COVID-19. The sample metadata nearly always contained a de-identified subject ID, COVID-19 status, age in years and sex. What the authors observed across the whole study: How much clinical and demographic metadata was included differed by source and by participant, and the metadata was provided uncurated.

Ends trimmed: V by 0 bases, J by 2 bases; bases unmatched to a gene: 6. Taken from the germline V gene, the CDR1 and CDR2 loops are SGDLS and YYNGEE. The CDR3 spans 16 residues, from the cysteine through the phenylalanine. The only DNA kept is the CDR3, 48 bases in frame from the first base. TCRbeta CDR3 regions were amplified from genomic DNA using the immunoSEQ Assay, a bias-controlled multiplex PCR. In the source study's methods: The number of nucleated cells in each sample was estimated by amplification of reference gene primers within the assay. Sequence reads were collapsed and filtered to measure the absolute abundance of every unique TCRbeta CDR3 rearrangement. For each sample, productive Simpson clonality was calculated as the square root of Simpson's diversity index across productive rearrangements. TCRdb provides this immuneACCESS table in a form limited to in-frame rearrangements. Some clones are lacking; in checked studies, under half of them reflect an unresolved V gene, and why the rest are absent is not known. The V and J calls and clone size come from that table; D and trimming were worked out from the DNA. The sample includes about 50,000 clones, with approximately 80% observed a single time. The ten top clones hold approximately 8.8% of the sample.

Collaborating institutions collected whole blood in K2EDTA tubes following their own protocols. For TCRbeta analysis, collaborators shipped samples in one of three forms: frozen whole blood, isolated PBMCs, or DNA extracted from either of those sample types. The chain is made from TRBV9 and TRBJ2-7, and 9 junctional nucleotides match TRBD1. The sequence came from a man aged 55-75 years with acute or convalescent COVID-19. Sequenced: peripheral blood. The DNA sequence follows: TGTGCCAGCAGCGTAGCTGGGACAGGGTCCACCTACGAGCAGTACTTC. Translated, it reads CASSVAGTGSTYEQYF.